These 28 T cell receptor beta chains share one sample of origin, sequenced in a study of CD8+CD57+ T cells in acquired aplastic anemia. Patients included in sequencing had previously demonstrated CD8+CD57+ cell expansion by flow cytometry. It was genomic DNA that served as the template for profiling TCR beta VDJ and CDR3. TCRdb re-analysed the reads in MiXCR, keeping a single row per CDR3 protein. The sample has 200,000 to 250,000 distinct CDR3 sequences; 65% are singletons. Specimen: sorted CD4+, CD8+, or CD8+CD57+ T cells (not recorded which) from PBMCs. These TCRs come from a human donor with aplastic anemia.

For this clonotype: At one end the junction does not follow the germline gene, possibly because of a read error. The CDR3 DNA follows: TGTGCCAGCAGCGCCGCTCCGACAGGGGAGAATGGGCAGTTCTTC. Translation: CASSAAPTGENGQFF. The genes are TRBV5-5 and TRBJ2-1, with 8 bases matching TRBD1. CDR3 length: 15 amino acids. Germline CDR1 and CDR2: SGHKS and YYEKEE (reference sequence).

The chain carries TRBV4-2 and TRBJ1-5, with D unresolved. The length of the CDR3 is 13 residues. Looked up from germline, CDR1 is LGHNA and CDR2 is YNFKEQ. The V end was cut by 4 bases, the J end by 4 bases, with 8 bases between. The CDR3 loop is CASSPFLNQPQHF. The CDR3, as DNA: TGTGCCAGCAGCCCGTTTTTGAATCAGCCCCAGCATTTT.

Here the CDR3 reads CAISESRGGSGPGEQFF. CDR3 nucleotide sequence: TGTGCCATCAGTGAGTCGAGGGGCGGGAGTGGGCCAGGAGAGCAGTTCTTC. The gene calls are TRBV10-3 and TRBJ2-1, with TRBD2 matching over 7 bases. Germline V CDR1 and CDR2: ENHRY, SYGVKD. The CDR3 is 17 residues long. The ends lost 0 bases at V and 10 bases at J; junction bases unmatched: 15.

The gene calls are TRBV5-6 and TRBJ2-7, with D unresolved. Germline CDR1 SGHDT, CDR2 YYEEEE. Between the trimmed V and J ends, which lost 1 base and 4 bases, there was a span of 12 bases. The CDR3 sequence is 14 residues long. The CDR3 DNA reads TGTGCCAGCAGCTTGCCAGGTTACGAATACGAGCAGTACTTC. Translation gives CASSLPGYEYEQYF.

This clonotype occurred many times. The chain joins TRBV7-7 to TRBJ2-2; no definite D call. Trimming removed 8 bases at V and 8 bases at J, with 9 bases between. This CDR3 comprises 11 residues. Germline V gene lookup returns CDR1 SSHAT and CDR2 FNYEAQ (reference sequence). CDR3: CASGIPGELFF. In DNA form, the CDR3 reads TGTGCCAGCGGGATACCTGGGGAGCTGTTTTTT.

The CDR3 DNA sequence: TGCAGCGCGACAGGTTCGGCCTATGGCTACACCTTC. It translates to CSATGSAYGYTF. The rearrangement joins TRBV29-1 to TRBJ1-2; tentative D call: TRBD1 (6 bases). Trimming removed 7 bases at V and 4 bases at J, with 13 bases between. Looked up from germline, CDR1 is SQVTM and CDR2 is ANQGSEA. The length of the CDR3 is 12 residues.

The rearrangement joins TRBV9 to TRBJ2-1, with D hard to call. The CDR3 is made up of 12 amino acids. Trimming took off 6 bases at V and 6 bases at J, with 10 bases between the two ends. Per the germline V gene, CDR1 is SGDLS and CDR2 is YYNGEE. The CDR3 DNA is TGTGCCAGCATACACCACGTCAATGAGCAGTTCTTC. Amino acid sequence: CASIHHVNEQFF.

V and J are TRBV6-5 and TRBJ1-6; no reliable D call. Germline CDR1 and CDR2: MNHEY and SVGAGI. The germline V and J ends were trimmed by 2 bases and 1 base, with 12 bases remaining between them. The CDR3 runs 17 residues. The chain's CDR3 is CASSYTAPSSYNSPLHF. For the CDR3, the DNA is TGTGCCAGCAGTTACACGGCACCCTCTTCCTATAATTCACCCCTCCACTTT.

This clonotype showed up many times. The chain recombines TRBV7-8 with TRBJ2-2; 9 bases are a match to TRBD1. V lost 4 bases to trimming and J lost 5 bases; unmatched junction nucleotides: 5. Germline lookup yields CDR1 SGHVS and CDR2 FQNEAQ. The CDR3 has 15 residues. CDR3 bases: TGTGCCAGCAGCTCACAGGGGGCTAGTACCGGGGAGCTGTTTTTT. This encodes CASSSQGASTGELFF. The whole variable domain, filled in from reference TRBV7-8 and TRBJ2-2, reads GAGVSQSPRYKVAKRGQDVALRCDPISGHVSLFWYQQALGQGPEFLTYFQNEAQLDKSGLPSDRFFAERPEGSVSTLKIQRTQQEDSAVYLCASSSQGASTGELFFGEGSRLTVL.

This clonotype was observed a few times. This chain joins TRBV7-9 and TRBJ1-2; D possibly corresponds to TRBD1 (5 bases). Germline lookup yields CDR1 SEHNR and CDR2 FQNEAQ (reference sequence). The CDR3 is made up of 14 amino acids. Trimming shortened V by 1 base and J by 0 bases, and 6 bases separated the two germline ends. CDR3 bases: TGTGCCAGCAGCTTAGGACAGACTAACTATGGCTACACCTTC. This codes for CASSLGQTNYGYTF.

In DNA, the CDR3 is TGCAGTCCAGCAGGGTTGACTGAAGCTTTCTTT. Protein product: CSPAGLTEAFF. This chain links TRBV20-1 with TRBJ1-1; TRBD1 might be the D (5 bases). Germline V gene lookup returns CDR1 DFQATT and CDR2 SNEGSKA (reference sequence). V gave up 8 bases and J gave up 5 bases, with 12 bases separating them. The CDR3 consists of 11 residues.

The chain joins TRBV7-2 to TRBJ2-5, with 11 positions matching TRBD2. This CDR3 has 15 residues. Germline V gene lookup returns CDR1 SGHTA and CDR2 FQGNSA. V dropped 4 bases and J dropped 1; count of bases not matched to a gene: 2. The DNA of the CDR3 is TGTGCCAGCAGCTCCCTAGCGGGAGGCCAAGAGACCCAGTACTTC. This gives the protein CASSSLAGGQETQYF.

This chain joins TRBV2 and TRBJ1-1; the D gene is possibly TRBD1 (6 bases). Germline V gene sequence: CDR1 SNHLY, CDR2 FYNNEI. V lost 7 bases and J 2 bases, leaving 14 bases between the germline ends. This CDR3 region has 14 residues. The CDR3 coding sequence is TGTGCCAGCATTCGACGCAGGGGTAACACTGAAGCTTTCTTT. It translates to CASIRRRGNTEAFF.

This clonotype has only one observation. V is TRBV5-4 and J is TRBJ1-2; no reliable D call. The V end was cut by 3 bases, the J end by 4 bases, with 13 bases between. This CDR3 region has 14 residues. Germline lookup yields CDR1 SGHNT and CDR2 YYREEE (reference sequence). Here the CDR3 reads CASSWAGPSYGYTF. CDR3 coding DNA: TGTGCCAGCAGCTGGGCCGGCCCTTCCTATGGCTACACCTTC.

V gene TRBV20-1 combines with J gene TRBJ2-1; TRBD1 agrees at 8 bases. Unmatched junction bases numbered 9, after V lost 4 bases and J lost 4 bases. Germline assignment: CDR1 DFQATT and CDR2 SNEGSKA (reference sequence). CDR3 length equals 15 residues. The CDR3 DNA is TGCAGTGCTACCCGGGGGCAGGGGGCTTACAATGAGCAGTTCTTC. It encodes CSATRGQGAYNEQFF.

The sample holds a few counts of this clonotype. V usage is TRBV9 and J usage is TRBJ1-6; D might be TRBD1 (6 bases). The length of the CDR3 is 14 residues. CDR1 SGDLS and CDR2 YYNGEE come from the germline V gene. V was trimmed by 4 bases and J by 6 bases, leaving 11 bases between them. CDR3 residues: CASSTGQFNSPLHF. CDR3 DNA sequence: TGTGCCAGCAGCACAGGACAGTTTAATTCACCCCTCCACTTT.

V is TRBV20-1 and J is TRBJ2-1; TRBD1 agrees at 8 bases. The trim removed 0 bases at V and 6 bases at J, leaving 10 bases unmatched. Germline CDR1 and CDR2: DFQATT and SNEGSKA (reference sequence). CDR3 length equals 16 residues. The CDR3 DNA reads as TGCAGTGCTAGAGATCTCCGCCAGGGGGCTCTCAATGAGCAGTTCTTC. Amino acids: CSARDLRQGALNEQFF.

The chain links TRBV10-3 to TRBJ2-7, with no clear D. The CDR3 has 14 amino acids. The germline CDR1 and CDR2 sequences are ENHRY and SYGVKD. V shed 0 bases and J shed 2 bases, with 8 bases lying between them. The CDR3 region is CAISESKAAYEQYF. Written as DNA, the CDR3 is TGTGCCATCAGTGAGTCGAAGGCGGCCTACGAGCAGTACTTC.

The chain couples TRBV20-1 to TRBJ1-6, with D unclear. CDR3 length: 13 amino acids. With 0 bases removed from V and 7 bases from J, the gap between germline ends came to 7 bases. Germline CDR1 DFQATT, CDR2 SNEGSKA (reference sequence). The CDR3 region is CSAREQSNSPLHF. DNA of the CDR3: TGCAGTGCTAGAGAACAGTCGAATTCACCCCTCCACTTT.

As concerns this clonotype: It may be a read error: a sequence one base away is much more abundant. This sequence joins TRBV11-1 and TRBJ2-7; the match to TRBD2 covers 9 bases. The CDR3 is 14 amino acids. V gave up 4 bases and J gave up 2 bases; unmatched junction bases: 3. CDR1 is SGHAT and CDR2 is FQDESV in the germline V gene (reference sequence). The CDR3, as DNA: TGTGCCAGCAGCTCCGGGACTAGCCCCTACGAGCAGTACTTC. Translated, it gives CASSSGTSPYEQYF. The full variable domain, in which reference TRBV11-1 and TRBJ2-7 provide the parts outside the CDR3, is EAEVAQSPRYKITEKSQAVAFWCDPISGHATLYWYRQILGQGPELLVQFQDESVVDDSQLPKDRFSAERLKGVDSTLKIQPAELGDSAMYLCASSSGTSPYEQYFGPGTRLTVT.

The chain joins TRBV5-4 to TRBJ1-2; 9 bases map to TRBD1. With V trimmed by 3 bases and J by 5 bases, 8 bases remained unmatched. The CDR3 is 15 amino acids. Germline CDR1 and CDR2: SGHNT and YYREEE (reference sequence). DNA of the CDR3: TGTGCCAGCAGCTGGACAGGGGAACAGAGGTATGGCTACACCTTC. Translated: CASSWTGEQRYGYTF.

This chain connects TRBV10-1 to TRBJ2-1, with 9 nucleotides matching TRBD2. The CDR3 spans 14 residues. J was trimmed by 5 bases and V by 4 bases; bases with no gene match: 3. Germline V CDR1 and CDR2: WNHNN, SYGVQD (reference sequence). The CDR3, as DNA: TGCGCCAGCAGTGGCGGGAGGGGGGACAATGAGCAGTTCTTC. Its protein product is CASSGGRGDNEQFF.

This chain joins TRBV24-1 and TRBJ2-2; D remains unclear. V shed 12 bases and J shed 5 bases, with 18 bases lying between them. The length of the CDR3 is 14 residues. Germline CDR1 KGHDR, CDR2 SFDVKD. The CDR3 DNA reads TGTGCCCTCCGACTCTGCTGGAGAACCGGGGAGCTGTTTTTT. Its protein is CALRLCWRTGELFF.

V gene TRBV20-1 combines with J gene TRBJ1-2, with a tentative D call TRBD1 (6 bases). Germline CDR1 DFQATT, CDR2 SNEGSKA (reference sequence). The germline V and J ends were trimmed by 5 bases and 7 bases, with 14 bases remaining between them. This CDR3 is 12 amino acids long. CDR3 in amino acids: CSAVEGVGGYTF. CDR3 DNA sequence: TGCAGTGCTGTGGAGGGGGTGGGTGGCTACACCTTC.

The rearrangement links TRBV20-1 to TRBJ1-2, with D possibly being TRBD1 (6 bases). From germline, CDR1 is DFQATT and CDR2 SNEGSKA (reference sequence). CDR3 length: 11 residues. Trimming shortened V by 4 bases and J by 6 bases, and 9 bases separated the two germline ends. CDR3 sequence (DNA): TGCAGTGCTAACAGGGTACATGGCTACACCTTC. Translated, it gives CSANRVHGYTF.

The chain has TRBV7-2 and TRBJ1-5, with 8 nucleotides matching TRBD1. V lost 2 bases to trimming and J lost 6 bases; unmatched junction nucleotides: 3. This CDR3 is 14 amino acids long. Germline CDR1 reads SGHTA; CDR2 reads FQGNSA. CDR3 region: CASSLQGAIQPQHF. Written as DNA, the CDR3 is TGTGCCAGCAGCTTACAGGGGGCAATTCAGCCCCAGCATTTT.

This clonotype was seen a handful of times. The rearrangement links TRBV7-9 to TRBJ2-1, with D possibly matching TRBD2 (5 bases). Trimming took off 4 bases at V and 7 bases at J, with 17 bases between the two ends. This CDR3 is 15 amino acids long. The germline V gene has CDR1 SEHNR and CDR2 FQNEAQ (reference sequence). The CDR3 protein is CASSSIRQLGNEQFF. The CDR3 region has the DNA TGTGCCAGCAGCTCTATCCGTCAACTAGGGAATGAGCAGTTCTTC.

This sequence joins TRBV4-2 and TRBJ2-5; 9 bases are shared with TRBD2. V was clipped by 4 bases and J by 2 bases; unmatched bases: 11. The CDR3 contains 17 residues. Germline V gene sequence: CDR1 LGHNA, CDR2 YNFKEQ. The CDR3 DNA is TGTGCCAGCAGCCTATCGGGACTAGCAGTTTCGCAAGAGACCCAGTACTTC. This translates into CASSLSGLAVSQETQYF.